A selection of T cell receptor beta chains follows, all from one sample in a study of blood T cell repertoires in COVID-19. The protocol was immunoSEQ multiplex PCR, while the TCRdb copy is restricted to in-frame clones and leaves out a portion. Among about 78,000 clones listed, around 91% were seen once. The sequenced sample consisted of peripheral blood. These receptors originate from a woman between 50 and 59 years old in a cohort sampled during active COVID-19. CDR3s include the opening cysteine and the closing phenylalanine or tryptophan. Each record gives: CDR3 DNA, CDR3 protein, V gene, D gene, J gene. D genes are given only for firm matches.

CDR3nt: TGTGCCAGCAGCGTATCCACTAGTGGGACAGGGGGTTCCTATGGCTACACCTTC; CDR3aa: CASSVSTSGTGGSYGYTF; v_gene: TRBV9; d_gene: TRBD1; j_gene: TRBJ1-2
CDR3nt: TGTGCCAGCTCGCCCCCGGGACAGGGGGGAACAGATACGCAGTATTTT; CDR3aa: CASSPPGQGGTDTQYF; v_gene: TRBV18; d_gene: TRBD1; j_gene: TRBJ2-3
CDR3nt: TGCGCCAGCAGTGAAGGCGGGATGAGCTCCTACGAGCAGTACTTC; CDR3aa: CASSEGGMSSYEQYF; v_gene: TRBV10-1; d_gene: NA; j_gene: TRBJ2-7
CDR3nt: TGTGCCAGCGGCCAGACAGGGGCGAGGACCGGGGAGCTGTTTTTT; CDR3aa: CASGQTGARTGELFF; v_gene: TRBV6-5; d_gene: TRBD1; j_gene: TRBJ2-2
CDR3nt: TGTGCCTCCAAGGGGTCGGGTCGCGAAAAACTGTTTTTT; CDR3aa: CASKGSGREKLFF; v_gene: TRBV19; d_gene: NA; j_gene: TRBJ1-4
CDR3nt: TGTGCCATCAATAGAGGACAGGGCGCGGCTGAAGCTTTCTTT; CDR3aa: CAINRGQGAAEAFF; v_gene: TRBV10-3; d_gene: TRBD1; j_gene: TRBJ1-1
CDR3nt: TGTGCCAGCAGCTTATATCAGGGGTCCCCCTACAATGAGCAGTTCTTC; CDR3aa: CASSLYQGSPYNEQFF; v_gene: TRBV5-6; d_gene: NA; j_gene: TRBJ2-1
CDR3nt: TGTGCCAGCAGCACCGTTGGGACAGGGAATGGAGGCTACACCTTC; CDR3aa: CASSTVGTGNGGYTF; v_gene: TRBV28; d_gene: TRBD1; j_gene: TRBJ1-2
CDR3nt: TGTGCCAGCAGGGCTAATCAGCCCCAGCATTTT; CDR3aa: CASRANQPQHF; v_gene: TRBV28; d_gene: NA; j_gene: TRBJ1-5
CDR3nt: TGCGCCAGCAGCCGACAGGAGAACTACGAGCAGTACTTC; CDR3aa: CASSRQENYEQYF; v_gene: TRBV5-1; d_gene: NA; j_gene: TRBJ2-7
CDR3nt: TGCAGCGTTGAAGATAGGGGGAGGGGGACCGGGGAGCTGTTTTTT; CDR3aa: CSVEDRGRGTGELFF; v_gene: TRBV29-1; d_gene: NA; j_gene: TRBJ2-2